The T cell receptor (beta chain) described here comes from a study of Graves' ophthalmopathy and Graves' hyperthyroidism (dated by TCRdb to the late 2010s). Notes on the research overall: Peripheral blood was collected before any treatment was given, at the time of initial diagnosis. To explore V-J signatures that distinguish ophthalmopathy from hyperthyroidism, a discovery set of 100 patients was enrolled, made up of approximately 45 with ophthalmopathy and under 65 with stable hyperthyroidism. In roughly six hyperthyroidism patients, the T-cell repertoire of thyroid tissue was compared with the T-cell repertoire of blood. To tell Graves' ophthalmopathy apart from Graves' hyperthyroidism, and to predict which patients would progress to ophthalmopathy, the study relied on TCR beta repertoire signatures. Following sampling, methimazole starting at 30 mg daily was administered to hyperthyroidism patients, and high-dose intravenous methylprednisolone was administered to ophthalmopathy patients. For independent validation, a separate cohort was made up of approximately 18 hyperthyroidism patients plus 17 patients who later progressed from hyperthyroidism to ophthalmopathy. In total, some 140 blood samples were TCR-sequenced: 43 ophthalmopathy, roughly 80 hyperthyroidism and around 17 hyperthyroidism-to-ophthalmopathy patients.

Paper-wide results and their limitations: In validation, the model predicted ophthalmopathy progression with about 70% sensitivity and 72.22% specificity; some 13 predicted patients were CT-confirmed with GO in a median of 6.5 months. No statistical method was used to set the sample size in advance, and the investigators knew which group each participant was assigned to. Most expanded thyroid clonotypes with a frequency above 0.001 also appeared in blood, which suggests that blood repertoires may reflect the immune response in the thyroid. Ophthalmopathy was separated from stable hyperthyroidism by the 13-signature model with more than 85% sensitivity and just under 84% specificity in cross-validation and with 80%/75% in the test set.

For repertoire sequencing, TCR beta CDR3 regions were amplified from RNA transcripts. The first round of RT-PCR was done with HTBI primers and the Qiagen OneStep RT-PCR kit, and was followed by a second round of multiplex PCR, then size selection and purification. Libraries were sequenced on an Illumina HiSeq2000 using paired-end 100 bp reads. Under the source paper's analysis protocol: SOAPnuke was used to process the reads, removing any read that contained adapters or uncalled bases, had a mean Phred below 15, or lacked an exact match to the constant primer or identifier. COPE v1.2.5 was used to merge high-quality paired reads. Clonotypes were defined as unique nucleotide sequences and were aligned to IMGT TRB V, D and J references using MiTCR v1.1. Analysis was restricted to V-J combinations with a frequency above 0.0001, which covered approximately 99% of repertoires. For each V-J combination, a TCR clonal expansion and chaos score was defined as F50 clonal expansion divided by the chaos observed in the TCRdist matrix. Welch's t-statistics and random forest were used to reduce features to over ten V-J combinations, which were fed into a naive Bayes classifier. Thyroid-blood repertoire similarity was quantified with the Morisita-Horn index. The public sequencing data were trimmed at Q25 with fastp and processed into clonotypes with MiXCR by TCRdb, which kept only in-frame beta chains. Each entry merges the rows of one CDR3 protein and shows their most common DNA and genes. The V and J calls shown here were made by TCRdb, not taken from the authors' results. This sample is represented by some 750,000 distinct CDR3 sequences; roughly 40% of them were singletons. The ten biggest clones cover 44% of the sample.

Notes on this clonotype: This clone's antigen is unknown. No clone much larger than this one lies a single base away; base qualities are absent.

Ophthalmopathy patients had moderately to severely active disease, Clinical Activity Score of at least 3, NOSPECS grade of at least 4, and disease duration under 3 months. Patients with other autoimmune diseases, uncontrolled infections, pregnancy or lactation were excluded from the study. Clinical symptoms, serum thyroxine, TRAb, thyroid ultrasound and orbital computed tomography were used for diagnosis. Ficoll-Paque density gradient centrifugation was used to isolate PBMCs from under 11 ml of fresh peripheral blood. Trizol reagent was used to extract the total RNA, and its quality was then checked on an Agilent 2100 Bioanalyzer. Measured from the cysteine to the phenylalanine, the CDR3 is 16 residues long. Of the read, only the CDR3 DNA is kept; its 48 bases are in frame from base 1. The germline V gene specifies SNHLY as CDR1 and FYNNEI as CDR2. At the junction V is shortened by 6 bases and J by 5 bases, with 23 bases in between.

The sequenced material came from peripheral blood. The sequence links TRBV2 to TRBJ2-7, with TRBD1 as a weak D call on 5 bases. The sequence was obtained from an adult man with Graves' ophthalmopathy. DNA sequence: TGTGCCAGCAGGGACCACGGGCAGGGTATATGGGACGAGCAGTACTTC. This is translated as CASRDHGQGIWDEQYF.